The 21 T cell receptor beta chains listed next were all sequenced from one sample in a study of blood T cell repertoires in COVID-19. The method was immunoSEQ multiplex PCR; TCRdb's version includes in-frame clones alone and lacks a portion of them. The data contain 130,000 to 150,000 clones, 81% of them singletons. Sample: peripheral blood. Every receptor here comes from a human donor in a cohort sampled during active COVID-19.

The chain employs TRBV19 and TRBJ2-7, with TRBD1 matching 10 bases. The CDR3 has 14 amino acids. Trimming took 5 bases from V and 5 from J; bases not matched to a gene: 6. The germline V gene has CDR1 LNHDA and CDR2 SQIVND (reference sequence). The CDR3 nucleotides are TGTGCCAGTAGTCCCCGACAGGGGGCCAACGAGCAGTACTTC. It encodes CASSPRQGANEQYF.

The chain employs TRBV4-3 and TRBJ2-1; TRBD2 matches at 9 bases. The CDR3 length is 18 residues. After removal of 2 bases from V and 0 bases from J, the junction contained 8 bases not matched to a gene. Germline CDR1 and CDR2: LGHNA and YSLEER. The CDR3 DNA reads as TGCGCCAGCAGCCAACCATTAAGCGGGAGGAGCTCCTACAATGAGCAGTTCTTC. It encodes CASSQPLSGRSSYNEQFF.

This clone appeared once. The rearrangement links TRBV5-1 to TRBJ2-7; D is perhaps TRBD1 (6 bases). The V end lost 3 bases, the J end lost 5 bases, and 15 bases lay between the germline ends. This CDR3 spans 14 amino acids. The germline V gene encodes CDR1 SGHRS and CDR2 YFSETQ. Written as DNA, the CDR3 is TGCGCCAGCAGCTATGGTATCAGGGGAAACGAGCAGTACTTC. Protein: CASSYGIRGNEQYF.

V gene TRBV24-1 combines with J gene TRBJ2-3; TRBD2 matches 8 bases. In germline, CDR1 is KGHDR, CDR2 SFDVKD. The CDR3 loop spans 16 amino acids. The V segment lost 1 base and the J segment 1 base; nucleotides outside the gene matches: 3. As DNA, the CDR3 is TGTGCCACCAGTGATTTCGGGACTAGAGGCACAGATACGCAGTATTTT. It is translated as CATSDFGTRGTDTQYF.

This chain links TRBV6-2 or TRBV6-3 with TRBJ2-7, with D possibly being TRBD2 (7 bases). CDR3 size: 15 residues. The V end was cut by 2 bases, the J end by 1 base, with 12 bases between. Per the germline V gene, CDR1 is MNHEY and CDR2 is SVGEGT. This chain's CDR3 is CASSYRGGASYEQYF. The CDR3 DNA reads as TGTGCCAGCAGTTACAGGGGGGGCGCGTCCTACGAGCAGTACTTC.

The rearrangement links TRBV15 to TRBJ2-7; TRBD2 matches at 8 bases. The CDR3 is made up of 16 amino acids. In germline, CDR1 is LNHNV, CDR2 YYDKDF (reference sequence). The V segment lost 0 bases and the J segment 6 bases; nucleotides outside the gene matches: 10. The CDR3 is CATSRDYGRGDGEQYF. Written as DNA, the CDR3 is TGTGCCACCAGCAGAGATTACGGGAGGGGGGATGGCGAGCAGTACTTC.

V usage is TRBV6-1 and J usage is TRBJ2-5; TRBD2 might be the D (5 bases). The CDR3 has 14 residues. Trimming removed 2 bases from V and 5 bases from J, with 12 bases in between. From germline, CDR1 is MNHNS and CDR2 SASEGT. As DNA, the CDR3 is TGTGCCAGCAGTGAAACCGCGGGTGGGGAGACCCAGTACTTC. It translates to CASSETAGGETQYF.

In its sample, this clone was seen a few times. J is TRBJ2-2 and V is TRBV5-1, with 7 positions matching TRBD1. The trim removed 5 bases at V and 2 bases at J, leaving 6 bases unmatched. Germline values: CDR1 SGHRS, CDR2 YFSETQ. This CDR3 is 15 amino acids long. The CDR3 loop is CASRLDRANTGELFF. The DNA for the CDR3 is TGCGCCAGCAGGCTCGACAGGGCCAACACCGGGGAGCTGTTTTTT.

The chain uses TRBV5-4 and TRBJ2-7; 10 nucleotides align to TRBD1. Per germline, CDR1 SGHNT and CDR2 YYREEE (reference sequence). J gave up 0 bases and V 3 bases, and 6 bases lay outside the gene matches. CDR3 length: 16 amino acids. CDR3 sequence: CASSYWGQGISYEQYF. CDR3 nucleotide sequence: TGTGCCAGCAGCTACTGGGGACAGGGGATCTCCTACGAGCAGTACTTC.

The V gene is TRBV28, the J gene TRBJ1-4, with D possibly matching TRBD1 (5 bases). V lost 5 bases to trimming and J lost 4 bases, with 14 bases between them. CDR1 and CDR2 from the germline V gene are MDHEN and SYDVKM. The CDR3 sequence is 15 residues long. DNA of the CDR3: TGTGCCAGCAGTAGGGGCAGGGTACTTAATGAAAAACTGTTTTTT. This gives the protein CASSRGRVLNEKLFF.

The gene calls are TRBV6-1 and TRBJ1-1; 8 bases align to TRBD1. The trim removed 3 bases at V and 3 bases at J, leaving 12 bases unmatched. Germline V gene sequence: CDR1 MNHNS, CDR2 SASEGT. The CDR3 is 17 amino acids. The CDR3 nucleotides are TGTGCCAGCAGTGAGCTCCCACAGGGGGGTGGGTACACTGAAGCTTTCTTT. Its protein is CASSELPQGGGYTEAFF.

The gene calls are TRBV11-2 and TRBJ2-7; TRBD2 agrees at 8 bases. The V and J ends lost 5 bases and 5 bases, in that order; junction bases with no gene match: 14. The CDR3 length is 16 residues. Germline CDR1 and CDR2: SGHAT and FQNNGV. The CDR3 nucleotides are TGTGCCAGCAGCCCCCGAGCGGGAGTTGGTCTTCACGAGCAGTACTTC. The encoded protein is CASSPRAGVGLHEQYF.

This clone was picked up one time. The chain employs TRBV23-1 and TRBJ1-4, with 9 positions matching TRBD1. TRBV23-1 qualifies as an ORF whose function is uncertain. V trimming: 10 bases; J trimming: 12 bases; junction bases outside the gene matches: 18. The CDR3 runs to 15 residues. CDR3 bases: TGCGCCACCGGGACAGGGTGCGACTCCGGCTACGAACTGTTTTTT. Translated: CATGTGCDSGYELFF.

A few counts support this clone. V is TRBV4-3 and J is TRBJ1-1; no definite D call. The CDR3 consists of 13 residues. Between the trimmed V and J ends, which lost 0 bases and 4 bases, there was a span of 6 bases. The germline V gene encodes CDR1 LGHNA and CDR2 YSLEER. As DNA, the CDR3 is TGCGCCAGCAGCCAAGATCTGAGCACTGAAGCTTTCTTT. Its translation: CASSQDLSTEAFF.

The rearrangement links TRBV3-1 (or the pseudogene TRBV3-2) to TRBJ2-7, with 14 bases matching TRBD2. The CDR3 length is 13 residues. V shed 8 bases and J 7 bases; nucleotides not matched to a gene: 4. CDR1 LGHDT and CDR2 YNNKEL come from the germline V gene (reference sequence). The CDR3 region is CASRLAGGREQYF. For the CDR3, the DNA is TGTGCCAGCCGACTAGCGGGAGGGCGAGAGCAGTACTTC.

This chain uses TRBV5-1 with TRBJ2-7, with 12 bases identical to TRBD2. Germline V lookup: CDR1 SGHRS, CDR2 YFSETQ. CDR3 length equals 16 residues. V gave up 4 bases and J gave up 1 base; unmatched junction bases: 6. DNA of the CDR3: TGCGCCAGCAGCCTGGATGGACTAGCGGGGTCCTACGAGCAGTACTTC. Its translation is CASSLDGLAGSYEQYF.

The chain combines TRBV6-5 with TRBJ2-3; TRBD1 aligns across 10 bases. The junction had 7 bases not matched to a gene; V was cut back by 5 bases and J by 5 bases. The CDR3 spans 15 residues. The V gene's germline CDR1 is MNHEY and CDR2 SVGAGI. The CDR3 is CASSTGTGVIDTQYF. CDR3 nucleotide sequence: TGTGCCAGCAGTACCGGGACAGGGGTGATAGATACGCAGTATTTT.

V is TRBV6-6 and J is TRBJ2-7; weak D call: TRBD2 (5 bases). CDR1 and CDR2 from the germline V gene are MNHNY and SVGAGI (reference sequence). The CDR3 sequence is 13 residues long. The V gene lost 7 bases and the J gene lost 0 bases, with 10 bases spanning the gap. The CDR3 coding sequence is TGTGCCAGCACTGGAACTAGCTCCTACGAGCAGTACTTC. Its translation: CASTGTSSYEQYF.

This chain joins TRBV15 and TRBJ2-5; the match to TRBD1 covers 7 bases. This CDR3 spans 15 amino acids. V lost 2 bases and J lost 2; bases outside the gene matches: 5. Germline V lookup: CDR1 LNHNV, CDR2 YYDKDF (reference sequence). For the CDR3, the DNA is TGTGCCACCAGCAGAAAACGACAGGGACAAGAGACCCAGTACTTC. Amino acids: CATSRKRQGQETQYF.

This chain connects TRBV5-1 to TRBJ2-1, with D hard to call. The CDR3 loop spans 12 amino acids. V was trimmed by 4 bases and J by 4 bases, leaving 6 bases between them. Germline V gene lookup returns CDR1 SGHRS and CDR2 YFSETQ. CDR3 residues: CASSGPYNEQFF. CDR3 in DNA: TGCGCCAGCAGCGGCCCTTACAATGAGCAGTTCTTC.

The chain carries TRBV19 and TRBJ2-5; 11 bases line up with TRBD2. This CDR3 spans 22 amino acids. Trimming removed 2 bases from V and 2 bases from J; junction bases left unmatched: 22. Germline lookup yields CDR1 LNHDA and CDR2 SQIVND (reference sequence). Written as DNA, the CDR3 is TGTGCCAGTAGTATAAAAGGGCCTAGCGGGAGGTCTCTCCCCCCCGCGCAAGAGACCCAGTACTTC. It is translated as CASSIKGPSGRSLPPAQETQYF.